These T cell receptor beta chains were read from a single sample in a study of post-analysis software for immune sequencing data. Each CDR3 protein gets one entry after TCRdb re-called the PCR reads with MiXCR. Counted here are fewer than 850,000 distinct CDR3 sequences, around 42% occurring once; the ten biggest clones make up 4.9%. What was sequenced was blood. These receptors were obtained from a girl aged 10-17 years with multiple sclerosis. CDR3s include the opening cysteine and the closing phenylalanine or tryptophan. Fields, in order: V gene, clone size, D gene, J gene, CDR3 DNA, CDR3 protein. A D gene is named only where the DNA matches it firmly. Size tells how often a clone was seen (once, few, many) or the class of an expanded clone, and some rows leave it out.

TRBV14	.	.	TRBJ2-3	TGTGCCAGCAGCCAAGACGGCGCCCATGGGGCGGATACGCAGTATTTT	CASSQDGAHGADTQYF
TRBV20-1	.	TRBD2	TRBJ2-5	TGCAGTGCTAGAGATTGGGTTATGGGAGGGGTTGAAGGAGAGACCCAGTACTTC	CSARDWVMGGVEGETQYF
TRBV27	.	.	TRBJ2-6	TGTGCCAGCGCGATGTGGGATGACTCTGGGGCCAACGTCCTGACTTTC	CASAMWDDSGANVLTF
TRBV29-1	.	.	TRBJ1-4	TGCAGCGCGGGCGCGGGAAGCGATGACAAACTGTTTTTT	CSAGAGSDDKLFF
TRBV11-2	.	TRBD2	TRBJ2-5	TGTGCCAGCAGCACCCTGGGGGGGCAAGAGACCCAGTACTTC	CASSTLGGQETQYF
TRBV27	few	.	TRBJ2-7	TGTGCCAGCAGTTTATACTGGGGGGAAGGGAACGAGCAGTACTTC	CASSLYWGEGNEQYF
TRBV7-6	.	.	TRBJ2-1	TGTGCCAGCAGCTTAAGGCGGGGTCAGGATGAGCAGTTCTTC	CASSLRRGQDEQFF
TRBV6-2/TRBV6-3	many	.	TRBJ1-1	TGTGCCAGCAGTTACTCGGACAACACTGAAGCTTTCTTT	CASSYSDNTEAFF
TRBV7-9	.	.	TRBJ2-5	TGTGCCAGCAGCGCCCAGAATGGTGGCTGGGGGGAGACCCAGTACTTC	CASSAQNGGWGETQYF
TRBV3-1	.	TRBD1	TRBJ2-1	TGTGCCAGCAGCCCTCCTCCTCGGGACAGGCAAGGGAATGAGCAGTTCTTC	CASSPPPRDRQGNEQFF
TRBV15	.	.	TRBJ2-1	TGTGCCACCAGCAGAGATAGGGCGGATGAGCAGTTCTTC	CATSRDRADEQFF
TRBV29-1	few	.	TRBJ1-4	TGCAGCGTTGGAATGGTGGGGGCTAATGAAAAACTGTTTTTT	CSVGMVGANEKLFF
TRBV3-1	.	TRBD2	TRBJ2-1	TGTGCCAGCAGCAAACTAGCGGGAGTTGGTTTTTTCTCCTACAATGAGCAGTTCTTC	CASSKLAGVGFFSYNEQFF
TRBV6-6	.	TRBD2	TRBJ2-5	TGTGCCAGCAGTTCGGGGACTAGCGGGATGGAGACCCAGTACTTC	CASSSGTSGMETQYF
TRBV2	.	TRBD2	TRBJ2-1	TGTGCCAGCAGTGACCTCCGACTAGCGGGAGGGCCTCTCGCCTACAATGAGCAGTTCTTC	CASSDLRLAGGPLAYNEQFF
TRBV5-5	.	.	TRBJ2-1	TGTGCCAGCAGCTTGGCAGGGGGGTCCCCCAATGGGCAGTTCTTC	CASSLAGGSPNGQFF
TRBV2	.	TRBD2	TRBJ2-3	TGTGCCAGCAACCCCCGCCCGGGACTAGGAACAGATACGCAGTATTTT	CASNPRPGLGTDTQYF
TRBV7-2	few	.	TRBJ2-1	TGTGCCAGCAGCTTAGTGGGTTCGTGGCAGGGAGGCGATGAGCAGTTCTTC	CASSLVGSWQGGDEQFF
TRBV2	.	TRBD2	TRBJ2-7	TGTGCCAGCAGTGTAGAGCGGGAGTCCTACGAGCAGTACTTC	CASSVERESYEQYF
TRBV10-3	few	TRBD2	TRBJ2-5	TGTGCCATCATCCGAGCGGGGAGGACCCAAGAGACCCAGTACTTC	CAIIRAGRTQETQYF
TRBV11-2	.	TRBD2	TRBJ2-5	TGTGCCAGCAGCTTCGGACTAGCGGAATACCAAGAGACCCAGTACTTC	CASSFGLAEYQETQYF
TRBV9	.	TRBD1	TRBJ2-5	TGTGCCAGCAGCGTAGAGGGGGCGGGCAAAGAGACCCAGTACTTC	CASSVEGAGKETQYF
TRBV27	.	TRBD1	TRBJ2-1	TGTGCCAGCAGTTGGCTTAACGACAGGGGGCAAGGAGGTGAGCAGTTCTTC	CASSWLNDRGQGGEQFF
TRBV4-2	.	TRBD1	TRBJ1-5	TGTGCCAGCAGCCAAGATAGGGGGACAGGGGGCAATCAGCCCCAGCATTTT	CASSQDRGTGGNQPQHF
TRBV10-3	few	.	TRBJ2-3	TGTGCCATCAGTGAGACGCGGCTGGGGGTTACAGATACGCAGTATTTT	CAISETRLGVTDTQYF
TRBV27	.	.	TRBJ2-7	TGTGCCAGCAGTTTAAGAGGGTGGGGAGACTACGAGCAGTACTTC	CASSLRGWGDYEQYF
TRBV7-2	.	.	TRBJ2-1	TGTGCCAGCAGCTTAGTGGCTAGCGCACCCTCCTACAATGAGCAGTTCTTC	CASSLVASAPSYNEQFF
TRBV5-6	.	.	TRBJ2-6	TGTGCCAGCAGCTTGGGGCAGGGGAGCGTCCTGACTTTC	CASSLGQGSVLTF
TRBV27	.	.	TRBJ1-2	TGTGCCAGCAGTCGACAGGTCGCCCTAGGGAGCTACACCTTC	CASSRQVALGSYTF
TRBV20-1	.	.	TRBJ1-4	TGCAGTGCTAGGGGGGAAGTAAAACTGTTTTTT	CSARGEVKLFF
TRBV10-3	.	TRBD2	TRBJ2-3	TGTGCCATCAGTGAGTCGACTAGCGGGAGGGTAGATACGCAGTATTTT	CAISESTSGRVDTQYF
TRBV7-9	few	.	TRBJ2-1	TGTGCCGGCAGCCCCTGGGGGGCTATATCCAATGAGCAGTTCTTC	CAGSPWGAISNEQFF
TRBV6-5	.	TRBD1	TRBJ1-2	TGTGCCAGCAGTTTGGGCAGGGGGTGGTATGGCTACACCTTC	CASSLGRGWYGYTF
TRBV15	.	TRBD1	TRBJ1-4	TGTGCCACCAGCAGAGGGGGACAGGGAAATGAAAAACTGTTTTTT	CATSRGGQGNEKLFF
TRBV11-1	few	.	TRBJ2-4	TGTGCCAGCAGCTCTCGACAGACGCAGCGAGCCAAAAACATTCAGTACTTC	CASSSRQTQRAKNIQYF
TRBV15	many	TRBD2	TRBJ2-3	TGTGCCACCAGCCTTGCGGGAGGGAGCACAGATACGCAGTATTTT	CATSLAGGSTDTQYF
TRBV7-3	.	TRBD2	TRBJ2-7	TGTGCCAGCAGCGAGAGCGGGAGGGGTAATGAGCAGTACTTC	CASSESGRGNEQYF